Listed below are T cell receptor beta chains from one sample, sequenced in a study of CD8+ T cells in alopecia areata. Assay used: immunoSEQ multiplex PCR; TCRdb lists only in-frame clones, some missing. Of fewer than 150,000 clones listed, 55% to 65% were seen once; the top ten hold about 3%. Sequencing was performed on CD4+ T cells sorted from blood. The receptors come from a human donor in good health. Each CDR3 is given with its conserved first and last residue. D genes are given only for firm matches. Not all rows give a size; the values are once, few, many and, for expanded clones, a class.

CDR3 protein,CDR3 DNA,D gene,J gene,clone size,V gene
CASSLEHPTGELFF,TGCGCCAGCAGCTTGGAGCACCCGACCGGGGAGCTGTTTTTT,-,TRBJ2-2,-,TRBV5-1
CASSLVGQGNSPLHF,TGTGCCAGCAGCTTGGTGGGACAGGGAAATTCACCCCTCCACTTT,TRBD1,TRBJ1-6,few,TRBV7-9
CASSSRSGDTDTQYF,TGCGCCAGCAGCTCCCGTAGCGGGGACACAGATACGCAGTATTTT,TRBD2,TRBJ2-3,few,TRBV5-1
CASSSRGSGGTYNEQFF,TGCGCCAGCAGCTCTCGGGGGAGCGGGGGCACCTACAATGAGCAGTTCTTC,TRBD2,TRBJ2-1,-,TRBV4-1
CASSRQNSPLHF,TGTGCCAGTAGTAGACAGAATTCACCCCTCCACTTT,-,TRBJ1-6,once,TRBV19
CTSSPGLAGPETQYF,TGCACCAGCAGCCCGGGACTAGCGGGACCCGAGACCCAGTACTTC,-,TRBJ2-5,-,TRBV1
CASSLERGSYNEQFF,TGTGCCAGCAGCTTAGAGAGGGGGTCATACAATGAGCAGTTCTTC,-,TRBJ2-1,-,TRBV11-2
CATSRAPTSTYNEQFF,TGTGCCACCAGCAGAGCCCCCACAAGCACCTACAATGAGCAGTTCTTC,-,TRBJ2-1,-,TRBV15
CASSLVEGTNEQFF,TGTGCCAGCAGCTTAGTAGAAGGGACGAATGAGCAGTTCTTC,-,TRBJ2-1,few,TRBV7-9
CAWSGPVGEQYF,TGTGCCTGGAGCGGACCCGTGGGCGAGCAGTACTTC,-,TRBJ2-7,-,TRBV30
CASSGGTGSYNEQFF,TGTGCCAGCAGCGGGGGAACAGGATCCTACAATGAGCAGTTCTTC,-,TRBJ2-1,-,TRBV9
CASSLPGDWNEQFF,TGCGCCAGCAGCCTTCCAGGGGATTGGAATGAGCAGTTCTTC,-,TRBJ2-1,-,TRBV5-1
CASSVGVSGALETQYF,TGTGCCAGCAGCGTAGGGGTTAGCGGGGCTTTGGAGACCCAGTACTTC,TRBD2,TRBJ2-5,-,TRBV9
CASSQGRLMNTEAFF,TGCGCCAGCAGCCAAGGTCGCCTGATGAACACTGAAGCTTTCTTT,-,TRBJ1-1,few,TRBV4-1
CASSISTPEAFF,TGTGCCAGCTCAATTAGTACACCTGAAGCTTTCTTT,-,TRBJ1-1,few,TRBV18
CASSARGSGGQETQYF,TGTGCCAGCAGCGCCAGGGGAAGCGGGGGTCAAGAGACCCAGTACTTC,TRBD2,TRBJ2-5,few,TRBV7-2
CASSRPQPSYEQYF,TGTGCCAGCTCGCGCCCCCAACCCTCCTACGAGCAGTACTTC,-,TRBJ2-7,-,TRBV18
CASSLEGSNTEAFF,TGCGCCAGCAGCTTGGAGGGATCGAACACTGAAGCTTTCTTT,-,TRBJ1-1,-,TRBV5-1
CASRRSTGLETQYF,TGTGCCAGCAGAAGAAGCACAGGGTTAGAGACCCAGTACTTC,-,TRBJ2-5,-,TRBV27
CASSLNAAKEAFF,TGTGCCAGCAGCTTAAATGCCGCAAAAGAAGCTTTCTTT,-,TRBJ1-1,-,TRBV7-3
CSVEDRSSEAFF,TGCAGCGTTGAAGATCGTTCAAGTGAAGCTTTCTTT,-,TRBJ1-1,few,TRBV29-1
CASSLQGGREETQYF,TGTGCCAGCAGCCTACAGGGGGGCCGAGAGGAGACCCAGTACTTC,TRBD1,TRBJ2-5,-,TRBV7-6